The rows below give T cell receptor beta chains drawn from one sample of a study of blood T cell repertoires in COVID-19. TCRdb's copy holds only in-frame clones and misses some; the assay was immunoSEQ multiplex PCR. In the table there are around 200,000 clones, about 87% of which are singletons. The material sequenced was peripheral blood. The receptors come from a man aged 18 to 30 with active or convalescent COVID-19. CDR3s leave out the opening cysteine and the closing phenylalanine or tryptophan. The order of the fields is clone size, J gene, V gene, CDR3 protein. Only some rows state a clone size, as once, few, many or a class for expanded clones.

>.|TRBJ2-3|TRBV12-5
ASTQWYGISDTQY
>once|TRBJ1-1|TRBV28
ASSLCTRLTGGCTEAF
>.|TRBJ2-1|TRBV11-3
ASSPGQYNEQF
>.|TRBJ2-1|TRBV6-2/TRBV6-3
ASSYRTSVSGGEQF
>.|TRBJ1-1|TRBV5-1
ASSSGQGARTEAF
>few|TRBJ1-4|TRBV28
ASDRGNGEKLF
>.|TRBJ2-1|TRBV2
ASSLLAGYNEQF
>.|TRBJ1-6|TRBV6-5
ASNMETGQNL
>.|TRBJ1-3|TRBV5-4
ASSPKGGLMENTIY
>few|TRBJ2-5|TRBV2
ASCSGTGSETQY
>.|TRBJ2-3|TRBV28
ASSLLASDTQY
>.|TRBJ1-6|TRBV6-2/TRBV6-3
ASSLDRLYASPLH
>.|TRBJ2-2|TRBV5-1
ASSLIGRGTGELF
>.|TRBJ2-2|TRBV6-5
ASSYGAGVPGELF
>.|TRBJ1-2|TRBV28
ASSKAGPDPYGYT
>.|TRBJ1-5|TRBV5-6
ASSSQGAWEQPQH
>few|TRBJ2-2|TRBV27
ASSFFSGELF
>.|TRBJ1-3|TRBV9
ASSVGDKSGNTIY
>once|TRBJ2-1|TRBV29-1
SVLEGGSSSYNEQF
>.|TRBJ1-4|TRBV7-6
ASSRLRSLDEKLF
>.|TRBJ2-1|TRBV18
ASSPPTRREQF
>.|TRBJ1-2|TRBV3-1/TRBV3-2
ASRRISGQGAYGYT
>.|TRBJ1-2|TRBV4-2
ASSQDRGGYGYT
>.|TRBJ2-3|TRBV7-2
ASSAPSGSTDTQY
>.|TRBJ2-5|TRBV11-3
ASSFGQGAKSQETQY
>.|TRBJ1-2|TRBV25-1
ASSEFFAAPGGGYT